The 31 T cell receptor beta chains given below trace back to one sample, sequenced in a study of vaccination and CD4 T cells after COVID-19. Treatment reported: approximately nine-day PBMC culture with coronavirus spike peptide pools or control peptides (ViraFEST assay). Their antigens remain unidentified. Sequencing of cultured CD4+ T cell DNA used the Oncomine TCR Beta short-read assay. MiXCR, applied by TCRdb to the PCR reads, yields one record per CDR3 protein. The sample carries fewer than 20,000 distinct CDR3 sequences, approximately 42% recorded once. The sequencing used CD4+ T cells from blood, cultured in vitro, collected before SARS-CoV-2 vaccination. Every receptor here comes from a human donor who received a COVID-19 vaccine.

V is TRBV20-1 and J is TRBJ1-1; D may be TRBD1 (5 bases). V lost 2 bases and J lost 0, with 22 bases in between. The germline CDR1 and CDR2 sequences are DFQATT and SNEGSKA (reference sequence). The CDR3 runs to 18 residues. CDR3 nucleotides: TGCAGTGCTAGATCCTCGAAAGGGGCAGGACTCATGAACACTGAAGCTTTCTTT. It codes for CSARSSKGAGLMNTEAFF.

There are a few counts of this clonotype. The rearrangement uses TRBV7-3 and TRBJ2-3; TRBD2 matches 7 bases. V was clipped by 5 bases and J by 7 bases; unmatched bases: 9. The CDR3 length is 14 residues. The V gene's germline CDR1 is SGHTA and CDR2 FQGTGA. The CDR3 loop reads CASSPGGSGYTQYF. The CDR3 coding sequence is TGTGCCAGCAGCCCCGGGGGGTCAGGGTATACGCAGTATTTT.

This clonotype came up a few times. The chain joins TRBV6-1 to TRBJ1-2, with 9 nucleotides matching TRBD1. V lost 6 bases to trimming and J lost 4 bases; unmatched junction nucleotides: 3. Germline loops: CDR1 MNHNS, CDR2 SASEGT. This CDR3 region has 13 residues. Here the CDR3 reads CASRGTGTYGYTF. The DNA of the CDR3 is TGTGCCAGCAGGGGGACAGGGACCTATGGCTACACCTTC.

CDR3: CATSRDNRRFSTDTQYF. CDR3 nucleotide sequence: TGTGCCACCAGCAGAGATAATCGGCGGTTTAGCACAGATACGCAGTATTTT. This chain uses TRBV15 with TRBJ2-3; D unclear. The CDR3 covers 17 residues. The germline V and J ends were trimmed by 0 bases and 0 bases, with 13 bases remaining between them. From germline, CDR1 is LNHNV and CDR2 YYDKDF (reference sequence). The full variable domain, with the rest looked up from reference TRBV15 and TRBJ2-3, is DAMVIQNPRYQVTQFGKPVTLSCSQTLNHNVMYWYQQKSSQAPKLLFHYYDKDFNNEADTPDNFQSRRPNTSFCFLDIRSPGLGDTAMYLCATSRDNRRFSTDTQYFGPGTRLTVL.

This clonotype showed up just a few times. This chain links TRBV7-8 with TRBJ2-3; 10 bases line up with TRBD2. The V segment lost 5 bases and the J segment 9 bases; nucleotides outside the gene matches: 8. Germline assignment: CDR1 SGHVS and CDR2 FQNEAQ. CDR3 size: 14 residues. Here the CDR3 reads CASSHPSGGGTQYF. CDR3 DNA sequence: TGTGCCAGCAGCCACCCTAGCGGGGGTGGCACGCAGTATTTT. Supplemented by reference TRBV7-8 and TRBJ2-3, the full variable domain reads GAGVSQSPRYKVAKRGQDVALRCDPISGHVSLFWYQQALGQGPEFLTYFQNEAQLDKSGLPSDRFFAERPEGSVSTLKIQRTQQEDSAVYLCASSHPSGGGTQYFGPGTRLTVL.

The chain is built from TRBV19 and TRBJ2-5, with 8 bases that match TRBD1. Germline trimming cut 1 base from V and 4 bases from J; bases unmatched to any gene: 8. Germline CDR1 is LNHDA and CDR2 is SQIVND (reference sequence). The CDR3 is 16 residues long. The CDR3 here is CASSIGTGPPGETQYF. In DNA, the CDR3 is TGTGCCAGTAGTATAGGGACAGGGCCACCGGGAGAGACCCAGTACTTC.

This chain uses TRBV5-1 with TRBJ2-7; D remains unclear. The CDR3 is 14 residues long. CDR1 SGHRS and CDR2 YFSETQ come from the germline V gene. V lost 0 bases, J lost 4 bases, and 11 bases lay in between. DNA of the CDR3: TGCGCCAGCAGCTTGGAAAGAGGCCGATACGAGCAGTACTTC. Amino acids: CASSLERGRYEQYF.

V gene TRBV5-4 combines with J gene TRBJ1-2, with 8 bases identical to TRBD1. Germline CDR1 is SGHNT and CDR2 is YYREEE (reference sequence). V shed 0 bases and J 4 bases; nucleotides not matched to a gene: 2. This CDR3 region has 14 residues. The CDR3 sequence: CASSLDTGGYGYTF. The CDR3 DNA sequence: TGTGCCAGCAGCTTGGATACAGGGGGCTATGGCTACACCTTC.

The DNA for the CDR3 is TGTGCCAGCAGTCCAAGCGGGGGTTGGGAGACCCAGTACTTC. It encodes CASSPSGGWETQYF. This chain connects TRBV27 to TRBJ2-5; 8 bases fit TRBD2. J lost 5 bases, V lost 5 bases, and 7 bases had no gene match. Germline CDR1 MNHEY, CDR2 SMNVEV (reference sequence). The CDR3 extends over 14 amino acids.

The gene calls are TRBV30 and TRBJ2-5, with 8 bases aligning to TRBD2. With V trimmed by 7 bases and J by 1 base, 11 bases remained unmatched. The CDR3 length is 15 residues. CDR1 GTSNPN and CDR2 SVGIG come from the germline V gene (reference sequence). In nucleotides, the CDR3 is TGTGCCTTCCAGACTAGCGAACGATTCCAAGAGACCCAGTACTTC. Amino acid sequence: CAFQTSERFQETQYF.

The V call is TRBV18, the J call TRBJ1-2; D is possibly TRBD1 (5 bases). In germline, CDR1 is KGHSH, CDR2 LQKENI. This CDR3 is 15 amino acids long. V lost 3 bases and J 8 bases, leaving 19 bases between the germline ends. This CDR3 is CASSPIETPGFGYTF. The CDR3 DNA reads TGTGCCAGCTCACCTATCGAGACCCCAGGGTTCGGCTACACCTTC. The full variable domain, its missing parts supplied by reference TRBV18 and TRBJ1-2, is NAGVMQNPRHLVRRRGQEARLRCSPMKGHSHVYWYRQLPEEGLKFMVYLQKENIIDESGMPKERFSAEFPKEGPSILRIQQVVRGDSAAYFCASSPIETPGFGYTFGSGTRLTVV.

The rearrangement uses TRBV19 and TRBJ1-5; 7 bases agree with TRBD1. This CDR3 is 15 amino acids long. Germline trimming cut 3 bases from V and 0 bases from J; bases unmatched to any gene: 2. Per germline, CDR1 LNHDA and CDR2 SQIVND (reference sequence). CDR3 DNA: TGTGCCAGTAGTATTGGACAGGATAGCAATCAGCCCCAGCATTTT. Protein sequence: CASSIGQDSNQPQHF.

The V call is TRBV5-4, the J call TRBJ1-1; unclear D gene. Deletions cut 2 bases from V and 1 base from J, with 3 bases between. The germline V gene encodes CDR1 SGHNT and CDR2 YYREEE (reference sequence). CDR3 length: 12 amino acids. The CDR3 region is CASSFENTEAFF. The DNA for the CDR3 is TGTGCCAGCAGCTTTGAGAACACTGAAGCTTTCTTT. Complete variable domain (other parts from reference TRBV5-4 and TRBJ1-1): ETGVTQSPTHLIKTRGQQVTLRCSSQSGHNTVSWYQQALGQGPQFIFQYYREEENGRGNFPPRFSGLQFPNYSSELNVNALELDDSALYLCASSFENTEAFFGQGTRLTVV.

This clonotype was seen only a few times. The chain uses TRBV2 and TRBJ2-5; 8 nucleotides agree with TRBD1. The CDR3 sequence is 13 residues long. After removal of 7 bases from V and 3 bases from J, the junction contained 4 bases not matched to a gene. Germline loops: CDR1 SNHLY, CDR2 FYNNEI. The CDR3 sequence: CASKAGGEETQYF. DNA of the CDR3: TGTGCCAGCAAGGCAGGGGGCGAAGAGACCCAGTACTTC.

This rearrangement joins TRBV5-6 to TRBJ1-1, with TRBD1 identical over 10 bases. Germline V gene data show CDR1 as SGHDT and CDR2 as YYEEEE. V lost 4 bases, J lost 3 bases, and 6 bases stayed unmatched. This CDR3 is 15 amino acids long. The CDR3 is CASSPGQGRDTEAFF. DNA of the CDR3: TGTGCCAGCAGCCCGGGACAGGGGAGGGACACTGAAGCTTTCTTT.

In its sample, this clonotype was seen a few times. This chain links TRBV5-4 with TRBJ2-5; D may match TRBD1 or TRBD2 (5 bases each). The ends were cut back, 1 base at V and 7 bases at J, with 11 bases in the middle. This CDR3 is built from 13 residues. From germline, CDR1 is SGHNT and CDR2 YYREEE (reference sequence). The CDR3 is CASSLLGEGTQYF. The DNA for the CDR3 is TGTGCCAGCAGCTTGCTGGGGGAAGGGACCCAGTACTTC.

J is TRBJ2-5 and V is TRBV12-5, with 11 bases identical to TRBD1. The CDR3 spans 16 residues. Germline trimming cut 8 bases from V and 2 bases from J; bases unmatched to any gene: 10. Germline CDR1 is LGHNT and CDR2 is FRNRAP. The chain's CDR3 is CASKGQGAPPQETQYF. The DNA for the CDR3 is TGTGCTAGTAAAGGACAGGGGGCCCCACCTCAAGAGACCCAGTACTTC.

The rearrangement uses TRBV5-1 and TRBJ2-3; weak D call: TRBD1 (5 bases). This CDR3 spans 16 amino acids. Trimming pared 4 bases from V and 5 bases from J, leaving 20 bases between. CDR1 is SGHRS, CDR2 YFSETQ, per germline. The CDR3 DNA sequence: TGCGCCAGCAGCCCCCGTGGGGCCGCCCCCGGAGATACGCAGTATTTT. It specifies CASSPRGAAPGDTQYF.

This chain connects TRBV18 to TRBJ1-2; 10 bases map to TRBD1. In germline, CDR1 is KGHSH, CDR2 LQKENI. This CDR3 region has 14 residues. Trimming took 4 bases from V and 7 from J; bases not matched to a gene: 6. The CDR3 reads CASSQSDRGLGYTF. CDR3 bases: TGTGCCAGCTCACAAAGCGACAGGGGGCTTGGCTACACCTTC.

This clonotype was seen a handful of times. The CDR3 bases are TGTGCCAGCAGAGACAGGGCACAGAACTATGGCTACACCTTC. Residues: CASRDRAQNYGYTF. The genes are TRBV2 and TRBJ1-2, with 7 bases identical to TRBD1. Germline V gives CDR1 SNHLY, CDR2 FYNNEI. V lost 6 bases, J lost 2 bases, and 6 bases stayed unmatched. The CDR3 has 14 residues.

This rearrangement joins TRBV14 to TRBJ1-5; no firm D call. Trimming pared 0 bases from V and 6 bases from J, leaving 6 bases between. Germline V lookup: CDR1 SGHDN, CDR2 FVKESK. CDR3 length: 13 amino acids. The CDR3 loop is CASSQEMGQPQHF. As DNA, the CDR3 is TGTGCCAGCAGCCAAGAAATGGGTCAGCCCCAGCATTTT.

This clonotype was detected a few times. The chain carries TRBV19 and TRBJ1-5; D call uncertain. The germline V gene has CDR1 LNHDA and CDR2 SQIVND (reference sequence). Deletions cut 10 bases from V and 0 bases from J, with 16 bases between. The CDR3 extends over 15 amino acids. The CDR3 region has the DNA TGTGCCACTAAAACGGGAGGGAGTAGCAATCAGCCCCAGCATTTT. It codes for CATKTGGSSNQPQHF.

This chain uses TRBV15 with TRBJ1-2; D is perhaps TRBD1 (5 bases). The CDR3 length is 16 residues. CDR1 and CDR2 from the germline V gene are LNHNV and YYDKDF (reference sequence). V was clipped by 2 bases and J by 4 bases, with 17 bases between them. CDR3: CATSRYQAGGGYGYTF. The DNA of the CDR3 is TGTGCCACCAGCAGATACCAGGCGGGGGGGGGCTATGGCTACACCTTC.

This clonotype was observed a handful of times. This sequence joins TRBV20-1 and TRBJ1-2, with D possibly matching TRBD1 (6 bases). V gave up 3 bases and J gave up 4 bases, with 18 bases separating them. Germline V gene data show CDR1 as DFQATT and CDR2 as SNEGSKA (reference sequence). This CDR3 comprises 15 residues. Written as DNA, the CDR3 is TGCAGTGCTAGTTCGGCGGGCAGGGGAACCTATGGCTACACCTTC. Amino acids: CSASSAGRGTYGYTF.

In its sample, this clonotype was seen a few times. This rearrangement joins TRBV6-1 to TRBJ1-5; maybe TRBD1 (6 bases). The CDR3 extends over 14 amino acids. The ends were cut back, 1 base at V and 5 bases at J, with 9 bases in the middle. Germline V lookup: CDR1 MNHNS, CDR2 SASEGT. The chain's CDR3 is CASSEGGGYQPQHF. For the CDR3, the DNA is TGTGCCAGCAGTGAAGGCGGGGGCTATCAGCCCCAGCATTTT.

This clonotype was recorded a few times. The CDR3, as DNA: TGTGCCTGGACCTCAGGGTATGAGGACACCGGGGAGCTGTTTTTT. It translates to CAWTSGYEDTGELFF. This chain links TRBV30 with TRBJ2-2; weak D call: TRBD1 (5 bases). The V end lost 4 bases, the J end lost 3 bases, and 15 bases lay between the germline ends. The V gene's germline CDR1 is GTSNPN and CDR2 SVGIG (reference sequence). The length of the CDR3 is 15 residues. Supplemented by reference TRBV30 and TRBJ2-2, the full variable domain reads SQTIHQWPATLVQPVGSPLSLECTVEGTSNPNLYWYRQAAGRGLQLLFYSVGIGQISSEVPQNLSASRPQDRQFILSSKKLLLSDSGFYLCAWTSGYEDTGELFFGEGSRLTVL.

In this sample, this clonotype turned up a few times. The V call is TRBV27, the J call TRBJ1-1; D remains unclear. V was clipped by 8 bases and J by 4 bases, with 17 bases between them. The CDR3 is 14 amino acids. The germline CDR1 and CDR2 sequences are MNHEY and SMNVEV (reference sequence). This CDR3 is CASFSRPDSTEAFF. As DNA, the CDR3 is TGTGCCAGCTTCAGTCGACCAGATAGCACTGAAGCTTTCTTT.

V usage is TRBV2 and J usage is TRBJ1-6; D is perhaps TRBD1 (5 bases). This CDR3 has 18 amino acids. V dropped 3 bases and J dropped 5 bases, with 20 bases sitting between them. Germline loops: CDR1 SNHLY, CDR2 FYNNEI. The CDR3 DNA reads TGTGCCAGCAGTGATTTCCGGGGCAAGATTAGAAATAATTCACCCCTCCACTTT. Translating it yields CASSDFRGKIRNNSPLHF.

The chain joins TRBV5-1 to TRBJ1-6, with D perhaps TRBD1 (5 bases). V gave up 0 bases and J gave up 11 bases, with 9 bases separating them. The CDR3 totals 13 residues. Germline V gene lookup returns CDR1 SGHRS and CDR2 YFSETQ. The DNA for the CDR3 is TGCGCCAGCAGCTTGGCTGAGGGGACACCCCTCCACTTT. Translation: CASSLAEGTPLHF.

The rearrangement uses TRBV6-5 and TRBJ1-2, with D unresolved. V lost 2 bases, J lost 8 bases, and 18 bases lay in between. The CDR3 is 15 residues long. CDR1 is MNHEY, CDR2 SVGAGI, per germline. CDR3 region: CASSYDRRSGRGYTF. The CDR3 region has the DNA TGTGCCAGCAGTTACGATCGGAGGAGCGGAAGGGGCTACACCTTC.

This clonotype was picked up a small number of times. The gene calls are TRBV7-8 and TRBJ1-5; D is unclear. Trimming shortened V by 0 bases and J by 0 bases, and 6 bases separated the two germline ends. The germline CDR1 and CDR2 sequences are SGHVS and FQNEAQ. The CDR3 sequence is 15 residues long. The CDR3 DNA reads TGTGCCAGCAGCTTAGCGGCCCGTAGCAATCAGCCCCAGCATTTT. Its protein product is CASSLAARSNQPQHF.